This is a list of T cell receptor beta chains from one sample in a study of cytomegalovirus exposure and HLA in healthy donors. Using immunoSEQ multiplex PCR, the repertoire was profiled, and TCRdb retains in-frame clones only, with some absent. The data show more than 85,000 clones, about 85% seen once. The sample was PBMCs. These receptors were collected from a woman between 18 and 29 years old in good health and CMV-seropositive. CDR3s include the opening cysteine and the closing phenylalanine or tryptophan. A D gene is named only where the DNA matches it firmly. Some rows have no size entry. The others give once, few or many, or a class for an expanded clone.

TGTGCCAGCAGTTCATGGGACAGGGGAGCCGAGCAGTACTTC | CASSSWDRGAEQYF | 14 | TRBD1 | . | TRBJ2-7 | TRBV27
TGTGCCAGCAGCTTAGATTGTAGCAAAGGTAAGGAGACCCAGTACTTC | CASSLDCSKGKETQYF | 16 | . | . | TRBJ2-5 | TRBV11-3
TGTGCCAGCAGCCCTCGGAGGGACTATGGCTACACCTTC | CASSPRRDYGYTF | 13 | . | . | TRBJ1-2 | TRBV7-9
TGTGCCAGCTCACCAATAAGGACAGGGGTAAATGAAAAACTGTTTTTT | CASSPIRTGVNEKLFF | 16 | TRBD1 | few | TRBJ1-4 | TRBV18
TGTGCCAGCAGTTTCTCAGGGCCCCTCTTGGCTAACTATGGCTACACCTTC | CASSFSGPLLANYGYTF | 17 | . | once | TRBJ1-2 | TRBV28
TGTGCCAGTAGTATGAGGGGAGGCGAGACCCAGTACTTC | CASSMRGGETQYF | 13 | . | . | TRBJ2-5 | TRBV19
TGTGCCATCAGTGAATATACAGACTATGGCTACACCTTC | CAISEYTDYGYTF | 13 | . | . | TRBJ1-2 | TRBV10-3
TGTGCCATTACAGGGGGATCTGAGAACCAAGAGACCCAGTACTTC | CAITGGSENQETQYF | 15 | TRBD1 | . | TRBJ2-5 | TRBV28
TGTGCCAGCAGTGAATCGAGGCACACCTACAATGAGCAGTTCTTC | CASSESRHTYNEQFF | 15 | . | . | TRBJ2-1 | TRBV25-1
TGTGCCAGTCAAAGGGGCATTCTGGATACGCAGTATTTT | CASQRGILDTQYF | 13 | . | once | TRBJ2-3 | TRBV6-1
TGTGCCAGCAGCTTAAGGGTTGGCGGGAGGGCCTACGAGCAGTACTTC | CASSLRVGGRAYEQYF | 16 | TRBD2 | . | TRBJ2-7 | TRBV11-2
TGTGCCAGCAGACCCGTGGCTAGCGGGGGTCCGGGGGAGATTGGCTCCTACAATGAGCAGTTCTTC | CASRPVASGGPGEIGSYNEQFF | 22 | TRBD2 | . | TRBJ2-1 | TRBV7-6
TGTGCCAGTAGCGTACAGGGGGCGATGTCCGCTGAAGCTTTCTTT | CASSVQGAMSAEAFF | 15 | TRBD1 | . | TRBJ1-1 | TRBV19
TGTGCCAGCAGCATAACAGGGGGCTATGGCTACACCTTC | CASSITGGYGYTF | 13 | TRBD1 | once | TRBJ1-2 | TRBV6-1
TGTGCCAGCAGTTACTCTAGTCATAATTACGAGCAGTACTTC | CASSYSSHNYEQYF | 14 | . | . | TRBJ2-7 | TRBV6-5
TGTGCCAGCAGTCTCTTAACAGGGTCTCCCGCCAAAAACATTCAGTACTTC | CASSLLTGSPAKNIQYF | 17 | . | . | TRBJ2-4 | TRBV28
TGTGCCTGGAGTCTTAACACCGGGGAGCTGTTTTTT | CAWSLNTGELFF | 12 | . | . | TRBJ2-2 | TRBV30
TGCGCCAGCAGCCACCACGAACCCCCAGCCCAGCATTTT | CASSHHEPPAQHF | 13 | . | . | TRBJ1-5 | TRBV4-1
TGTGCCAGCAGCTTAGGGACAGGTCCTCCCTATGGCTACACCTTC | CASSLGTGPPYGYTF | 15 | TRBD1 | . | TRBJ1-2 | TRBV7-9
TGTGCCAGCAGTCTCCCCTGGAACACTGAAGCTTTCTTT | CASSLPWNTEAFF | 13 | . | . | TRBJ1-1 | TRBV11-1
TGTGCCACCAGCTTCCGGACAGCGGACACCGGGGAGCTGTTTTTT | CATSFRTADTGELFF | 15 | . | . | TRBJ2-2 | TRBV15
TGTGCCAGCAGACCCGTGCCGGACAGCTCCTACGAGCAGTACTTC | CASRPVPDSSYEQYF | 15 | . | once | TRBJ2-7 | TRBV27
TGTGCCAGTAGTATAGGTTCTCCTACCTACGAGCAGTACTTC | CASSIGSPTYEQYF | 14 | . | . | TRBJ2-7 | TRBV19
TGTGCCATCTTCGACTATGGCTACACCTTC | CAIFDYGYTF | 10 | . | . | TRBJ1-2 | TRBV10-3
TGTGCCAGCAGTGAAGGCGGGTATACCTTTTACAATGAGCAGTTCTTC | CASSEGGYTFYNEQFF | 16 | . | . | TRBJ2-1 | TRBV25-1
TGTGCCAGCAGCAGACCCAGGTTGGCAGGGGGATCTAATGAAAAACTGTTTTTT | CASSRPRLAGGSNEKLFF | 18 | . | . | TRBJ1-4 | TRBV21-1
TGTGCCAGCCAAGCGACAGGGGGTTTCAATCAGCCCCAGCATTTT | CASQATGGFNQPQHF | 15 | TRBD1 | . | TRBJ1-5 | TRBV2
TGTGCCAGTAGTAGGAGGACAGAAACCTCATTT | CASSRRTETSF | 11 | . | . | TRBJ1-4 | TRBV19
TGTGCCAGCAGCTTGGGAGGGACAGGGGCATTAACCTACGAGCAGTACTTC | CASSLGGTGALTYEQYF | 17 | TRBD1 | . | TRBJ2-7 | TRBV5-6
TGTGCCAGCAGTGGTCGCGAGAACTATGGCTACACCTTC | CASSGRENYGYTF | 13 | . | once | TRBJ1-2 | TRBV28
TGTGCCATCAGGGACCTGAGCGGGAGGGCCGCGGATAGCTCCTACAATGAGCAGTTCTTC | CAIRDLSGRAADSSYNEQFF | 20 | TRBD2 | . | TRBJ2-1 | TRBV10-3
TGTGCCAGCAGTGAAAGGGGGACAACGTACTTTCGGGAGCAGTACTTC | CASSERGTTYFREQYF | 16 | . | . | TRBJ2-7 | TRBV2
TGTGCCAGTAGTATAGGACAGGCGAGCTCCTACGAGCAGTACTTC | CASSIGQASSYEQYF | 15 | . | . | TRBJ2-7 | TRBV19
TGTGCCAGCGAATGCGGGGGAGGGGCTGGTCCTATGAGGGGCAATCAGCCCCAGCATTTT | CASECGGGAGPMRGNQPQHF | 20 | . | . | TRBJ1-5 | TRBV27
TGTGCCAGCAGCTCTCCGGGGGAGACCCAGTACTTC | CASSSPGETQYF | 12 | . | . | TRBJ2-5 | TRBV6-5
TGTGCCAGCAGCTTAAGCCCAGCGGGGAACACCGGGGAGCTGTTTTTT | CASSLSPAGNTGELFF | 16 | . | . | TRBJ2-2 | TRBV7-3
TGTGCCAGCAGCCCCGCGGATGCTAGCACAGATACGCAGTATTTT | CASSPADASTDTQYF | 15 | . | once | TRBJ2-3 | TRBV7-9
TGTGCCAGCAGTTCCGGGGGACAGGAATACGAGCAGTACTTC | CASSSGGQEYEQYF | 14 | TRBD1 | . | TRBJ2-7 | TRBV6-5
TGCGCCAGCAGCTTGTCGGGTAGCAATCAGCCCCAGCATTTT | CASSLSGSNQPQHF | 14 | . | few | TRBJ1-5 | TRBV5-1
TGTGCCTGGAGGGACAAAAGACAGGGAAATACCGGGGAGCTGTTTTTT | CAWRDKRQGNTGELFF | 16 | TRBD1 | . | TRBJ2-2 | TRBV30
TGTGCCAGCAGTCAAATCGCTAGCGGGAGCCACGAGCAGTACTTC | CASSQIASGSHEQYF | 15 | TRBD2 | . | TRBJ2-7 | TRBV16
TGTGCCAGCAGCGCGGGACGGGAGAACACTGAAGCTTTCTTT | CASSAGRENTEAFF | 14 | . | . | TRBJ1-1 | TRBV7-2
TGTGCCAGCAGCAAAAGGCGGGGGGCCAACACCGGGGAGCTGTTTTTT | CASSKRRGANTGELFF | 16 | TRBD2 | . | TRBJ2-2 | TRBV4-2
TGTGCCAGCGCCGGGACTAGCGTGGAGACCCAGTACTTC | CASAGTSVETQYF | 13 | TRBD2 | . | TRBJ2-5 | TRBV19
TGTGCCAGCAGCCTAATGGGTCGGAGAAGGAACACTGAAGCTTTCTTT | CASSLMGRRRNTEAFF | 16 | . | . | TRBJ1-1 | TRBV7-2
TGTGCCAGTACCTCTCCTCATTTGACTTATAGCAATCAGCCCCAGCATTTT | CASTSPHLTYSNQPQHF | 17 | . | . | TRBJ1-5 | TRBV19
TGCGCCAGCAGCTTGGAGGGACAGAGCTTCCTGAACACTGAAGCTTTCTTT | CASSLEGQSFLNTEAFF | 17 | TRBD1 | . | TRBJ1-1 | TRBV5-1